This T cell receptor (beta chain) was observed in a study of metastatic and nonmetastatic thyroid tumors. Study information: The study looked at repertoires side by side in blood and in tumor or nodule tissue from malignant and benign thyroid patients. Study-level results: Versus benign nodules, malignant thyroid tumors reportedly had significantly higher TCR beta diversity, in blood and tumor.

As processed by the authors: Between-group CDR3 differences, defined by clinicopathological status, yielded a distant-metastasis classifier for papillary thyroid cancer. TCRdb used MiXCR to call clones anew from the PCR reads. In this record, the V and J calls reflect TCRdb's handling and not the investigators' own analysis. This sample has roughly 64,000 clones; about 3.8% occur once, and the top ten carry around 22%. This clone has more than one count but fewer than ten. Its antigen remains unknown. The entire patient cohort was treatment-naive prior to thyroid surgery. Specimen: blood. The source is a female donor with papillary thyroid cancer or a benign thyroid nodule (not recorded which). Some clones in this sample may be carry-over from other donors' samples.

The CDR3 nucleotides read TGTGCCAGCAGCTCGCCACTAGCGGGAGGGAGAATAGATACGCAGTATTTT. This encodes CASSSPLAGGRIDTQYF. The chain recombines TRBV5-6 with TRBJ2-3; 13 nucleotides agree with TRBD2. Germline trimming cut 3 bases from V and 5 bases from J; bases unmatched to any gene: 9. CDR3 length: 17 residues. Germline V gene data show CDR1 as SGHDT and CDR2 as YYEEEE.